Below are 18 T cell receptor beta chains sequenced from a single sample in a study of Graves' ophthalmopathy and Graves' hyperthyroidism. RNA transcripts yielded amplified TCR beta CDR3 regions. Amplification began with first-round RT-PCR using HTBI primers, then second-round multiplex PCR was performed. TCRdb analysed the multiplex PCR reads with MiXCR anew, one entry per CDR3 protein. This sample has approximately 1.2 million distinct CDR3 sequences; around a third occur once, and the top ten carry over 8.5%. The specimen was peripheral blood or thyroid tissue (not recorded which). Receptors were obtained from an adult man with Graves' hyperthyroidism.

About this clonotype itself: Germline is not matched at one junction end, which may reflect a read error. The chain recombines TRBV7-2 with TRBJ1-6; D call uncertain. Germline V lookup: CDR1 SGHTA, CDR2 FQGNSA. The CDR3 length is 16 residues. The CDR3 region has the DNA TGCGCCAGCAGCCAAGAAAGGGCCAGATATAATTCACCCCTCCACTTT. The encoded protein is CASSQERARYNSPLHF.

This clonotype was detected many times. The chain recombines TRBV29-1 with TRBJ1-1, with D possibly matching TRBD1 (6 bases). Per the germline V gene, CDR1 is SQVTM and CDR2 is ANQGSEA. V was trimmed by 4 bases and J by 1 base, leaving 13 bases between them. This CDR3 has 14 amino acids. CDR3 protein: CSVVAGHANTEAFF. DNA for the CDR3: TGCAGCGTTGTCGCGGGACACGCGAACACTGAAGCTTTCTTT.

This clonotype was detected many times. J is TRBJ2-7 and V is TRBV9, with 7 positions matching TRBD1. CDR3 length equals 12 residues. Germline CDR1 is SGDLS and CDR2 is YYNGEE. V shed 10 bases and J 3 bases; nucleotides not matched to a gene: 7. CDR3 in amino acids: CASGQVDYEQYF. In DNA form, the CDR3 reads TGTGCCTCCGGACAGGTGGACTACGAGCAGTACTTC.

CDR3 DNA: TGTGCCAGCAGCTACCATAAGGATTCGTTCCCCGGGGAGCTGTTTTTT. Amino acid sequence: CASSYHKDSFPGELFF. The chain joins TRBV7-9 to TRBJ2-2; no clear D. Germline V lookup: CDR1 SEHNR, CDR2 FQNEAQ (reference sequence). The V and J ends lost 4 bases and 6 bases respectively, with 18 bases between them. This CDR3 is 16 amino acids long.

This clonotype has at least ten counts. The chain couples TRBV7-2 to TRBJ2-2, with TRBD2 matching over 7 bases. This CDR3 contains 13 residues. J lost 6 bases, V lost 6 bases, and 4 bases had no gene match. Germline assignment: CDR1 SGHTA and CDR2 FQGNSA. CDR3 nucleotide sequence: TGTGCCAGCAGACGACTAGCCTCCGGGGAGCTGTTTTTT. Its translation: CASRRLASGELFF.

For this clonotype: A read error may produce the germline difference seen at one junction end. The chain carries TRBV25-1 and TRBJ1-1; TRBD1 is a possible D gene (5 bases). The CDR3 is made up of 14 amino acids. Germline lookup yields CDR1 MGHDK and CDR2 SYGVNS. In DNA, the CDR3 is TGTGCCATCAGTGATCCGGCAGGGACCGTGGGGTCTGCCTTT. As protein: CAISDPAGTVGSAF.

This clonotype appeared a single time. The chain couples TRBV10-3 to TRBJ2-5; D is uncertain. The CDR3 has 16 residues. Germline V gene lookup returns CDR1 ENHRY and CDR2 SYGVKD. Deletions cut 2 bases from V and 5 bases from J, with 18 bases between. The CDR3 DNA reads as TGTGCCATCAGTGAGGGATGGGGTCGGGCATCGGAGACCCAGTACTTC. Its translation is CAISEGWGRASETQYF.

This clonotype was seen a few times. The rearrangement joins TRBV29-1 to TRBJ1-1; D is unresolved. The CDR3 is 15 residues long. V was cut by 6 bases and J by 3 bases, with 20 bases left in between. Germline assignment: CDR1 SQVTM and CDR2 ANQGSEA. CDR3 nucleotide sequence: TGCAGCGTCATCATAACGGGGAAAAGGGACACTGAAGCTTTCTTT. As protein: CSVIITGKRDTEAFF.

This clonotype was detected many times. The genes are TRBV7-8 and TRBJ2-7; 9 nucleotides align to TRBD1. This CDR3 region has 16 residues. Losses at the gene ends were 2 bases for V and 3 bases for J; bases not matched to a gene: 8. Germline V CDR1 and CDR2: SGHVS, FQNEAQ. The CDR3 nucleotides are TGTGCCAGCAGCTTAACCCGGACAGGGGCCAGCTACGAGCAGTACTTC. Amino acid sequence: CASSLTRTGASYEQYF.

The rearrangement uses TRBV20-1 and TRBJ2-5, with D unresolved. Germline V CDR1 and CDR2: DFQATT, SNEGSKA (reference sequence). V lost 0 bases and J 1 base, leaving 15 bases between the germline ends. The CDR3 length is 16 residues. CDR3 amino acids: CSARDPAKTFQETQYF. The CDR3 DNA follows: TGCAGTGCTAGAGATCCGGCAAAGACCTTCCAAGAGACCCAGTACTTC.

The chain couples TRBV7-9 to TRBJ1-4; the D is unclear. The CDR3 is 15 residues long. V lost 5 bases, J lost 5 bases, and 15 bases lay in between. In germline, CDR1 is SEHNR, CDR2 FQNEAQ (reference sequence). The CDR3 here is CASSQDNFGNEKLFF. The CDR3 DNA reads TGTGCCAGCAGCCAAGATAATTTTGGGAATGAAAAACTGTTTTTT.

Ten or more counts support this clonotype. The chain is built from TRBV19 and TRBJ2-2; D is tentatively TRBD1 or TRBD2 (6 bases each). The V end lost 8 bases, the J end lost 3 bases, and 10 bases lay between the germline ends. In germline, CDR1 is LNHDA, CDR2 SQIVND (reference sequence). The CDR3 has 13 amino acids. The CDR3 protein is CASYREDTGELFF. The DNA of the CDR3 is TGTGCCAGTTACAGGGAGGACACCGGGGAGCTGTTTTTT.

This clonotype was counted only a few times. In DNA, the CDR3 is TGTGCCATAGCCGGGACAGGGAACACTGAAGCTTTCTTT. Translating gives CAIAGTGNTEAFF. This chain links TRBV10-3 with TRBJ1-1, with 8 bases that match TRBD1. V was pared by 9 bases and J by 1 base, with 4 bases of the junction left unmatched. Germline lookup yields CDR1 ENHRY and CDR2 SYGVKD. The CDR3 totals 13 residues.

This clonotype has more than one count but fewer than ten. V is TRBV27 and J is TRBJ1-6; D ambiguous. CDR1 is MNHEY, CDR2 SMNVEV, per germline (reference sequence). With 6 bases removed from V and 5 bases from J, the gap between germline ends came to 20 bases. This CDR3 contains 17 residues. The CDR3 nucleotides read TGTGCCAGCAGCCCTACGGCCGCTACGAGGGATAATTCACCCCTCCACTTT. As protein: CASSPTAATRDNSPLHF.

About this clonotype itself: One end of the junction does not line up with germline, which may come from a read error. The chain uses TRBV7-9 and TRBJ1-1; TRBD1 might be the D (5 bases). Germline V gene data show CDR1 as SEHNR and CDR2 as FQNEAQ (reference sequence). The CDR3 contains 13 residues. The chain's CDR3 is CAGSLAGSTEAFF. The CDR3 bases are TGTGCCGGCAGCTTAGCAGGGAGCACTGAAGCTTTCTTT.

V is TRBV29-1 and J is TRBJ1-1; D remains unclear. Germline CDR1 reads SQVTM; CDR2 reads ANQGSEA. The V end lost 3 bases, the J end lost 1 base, and 9 bases lay between the germline ends. This CDR3 is built from 13 residues. CDR3 DNA: TGCAGCGTTGACTCGGGAGGGAACACTGAAGCTTTCTTT. Its protein is CSVDSGGNTEAFF. Full variable domain (remainder filled in from reference TRBV29-1 and TRBJ1-1): SAVISQKPSRDICQRGTSLTIQCQVDSQVTMMFWYRQQPGQSLTLIATANQGSEATYESGFVIDKFPISRPNLTFSTLTVSNMSPEDSSIYLCSVDSGGNTEAFFGQGTRLTVV.

The V and J genes are TRBV16 and TRBJ1-1; D is undetermined. The V gene lost 1 base and the J gene lost 0 bases, with 9 bases spanning the gap. CDR1 is KGHSY and CDR2 is FQNENV in the germline V gene. This CDR3 has 15 residues. CDR3 sequence reads: CASSQFGVMNTEAFF. The CDR3 region has the DNA TGTGCCAGCAGCCAATTCGGGGTGATGAACACTGAAGCTTTCTTT.

The genes are TRBV7-2 and TRBJ1-2; D is uncertain. Germline assignment: CDR1 SGHTA and CDR2 FQGNSA. The V end was cut by 7 bases, the J end by 5 bases, with 8 bases between. The CDR3 covers 11 residues. CDR3 in DNA: TGTGCCAGCACCCCAGGATATGGCTACACCTTC. It encodes CASTPGYGYTF.